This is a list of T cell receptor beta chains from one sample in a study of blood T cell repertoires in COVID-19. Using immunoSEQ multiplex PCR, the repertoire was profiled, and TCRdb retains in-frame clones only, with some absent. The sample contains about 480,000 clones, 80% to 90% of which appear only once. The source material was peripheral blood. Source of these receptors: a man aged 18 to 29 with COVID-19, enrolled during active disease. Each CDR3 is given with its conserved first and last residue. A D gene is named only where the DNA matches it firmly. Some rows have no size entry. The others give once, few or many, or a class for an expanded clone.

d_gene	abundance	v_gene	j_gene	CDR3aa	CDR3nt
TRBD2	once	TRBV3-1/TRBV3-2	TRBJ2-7	CASRSSGRASYEQYF	TGTGCCAGCAGGTCTAGCGGGAGGGCCTCCTACGAGCAGTACTTC
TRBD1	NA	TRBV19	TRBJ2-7	CASSTGLGEQYF	TGTGCCAGTTCGACAGGGCTGGGAGAGCAGTACTTC
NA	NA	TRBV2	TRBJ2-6	CASSVSSGANVLTF	TGTGCCAGCAGTGTCTCCTCTGGGGCCAACGTCCTGACTTTC
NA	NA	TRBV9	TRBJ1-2	CASTEGVKGGYTF	TGTGCCAGCACCGAGGGGGTAAAAGGTGGCTACACCTTC
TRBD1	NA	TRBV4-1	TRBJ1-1	CASSQRTGALNTEAFF	TGCGCCAGCAGCCAAAGGACAGGGGCTTTGAACACTGAAGCTTTCTTT
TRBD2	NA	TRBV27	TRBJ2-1	CASRVPGLAGRSNNEQFF	TGTGCCAGCAGAGTTCCGGGACTAGCGGGGCGGTCAAACAATGAGCAGTTCTTC
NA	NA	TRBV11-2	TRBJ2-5	CASRPAFRETQYF	TGTGCCAGCAGGCCCGCTTTCCGGGAGACCCAGTACTTC
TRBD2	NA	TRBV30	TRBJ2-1	CAWIASGSTHNEQFF	TGTGCCTGGATTGCTAGCGGGAGTACCCACAATGAGCAGTTCTTC
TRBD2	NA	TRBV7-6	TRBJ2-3	CASSLGTSGRTDTQYF	TGTGCCAGCAGCTTAGGGACTAGCGGCCGCACAGATACGCAGTATTTT
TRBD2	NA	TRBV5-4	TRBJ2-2	CASRAGLAGTLFF	TGTGCCAGCAGGGCAGGACTAGCAGGGACGCTGTTTTTT
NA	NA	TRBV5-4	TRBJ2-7	CASSFRGGTYEQYF	TGTGCCAGCAGCTTCCGGGGAGGAACCTACGAGCAGTACTTC
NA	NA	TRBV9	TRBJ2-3	CASSPPGVTDTQYF	TGTGCCAGCAGCCCCCCCGGTGTCACAGATACGCAGTATTTT
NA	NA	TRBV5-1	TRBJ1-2	CASSLGDFRALEGYTF	TGCGCCAGCAGCTTGGGGGACTTCAGGGCTCTTGAGGGCTACACCTTC
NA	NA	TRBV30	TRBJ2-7	CAWSVGSNEQYF	TGTGCCTGGAGTGTAGGTAGCAACGAGCAGTACTTC
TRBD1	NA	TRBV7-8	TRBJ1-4	CASSSPGTGEEKLFF	TGTGCCAGCAGCTCACCCGGGACAGGGGAAGAAAAACTGTTTTTT
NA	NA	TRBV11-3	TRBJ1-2	CASSLRGDGYTF	TGTGCCAGCAGCTTACGCGGGGATGGCTACACCTTC
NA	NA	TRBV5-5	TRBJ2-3	CASSLDSGRTDTQYF	TGTGCCAGCAGCTTGGATTCAGGCCGCACAGATACGCAGTATTTT
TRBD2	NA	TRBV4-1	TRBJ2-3	CASSHRTSGGMADTQYF	TGCGCCAGCAGCCATAGGACTAGCGGGGGGATGGCAGATACGCAGTATTTT
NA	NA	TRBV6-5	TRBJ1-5	CASRAGPSNQPQHF	TGTGCCAGCAGGGCGGGACCCAGCAATCAGCCCCAGCATTTT
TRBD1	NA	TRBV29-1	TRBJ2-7	CSVERTGAPYEQYF	TGCAGCGTCGAGCGGACAGGGGCGCCCTACGAGCAGTACTTC
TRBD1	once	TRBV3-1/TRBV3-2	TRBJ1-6	CASSQGPGQASPLHF	TGTGCCAGCAGCCAAGGGCCTGGACAGGCTTCACCCCTCCACTTT
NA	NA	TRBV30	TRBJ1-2	CAWSAGSGLFYGYTF	TGTGCCTGGAGTGCGGGGAGCGGATTATTTTATGGCTACACCTTC
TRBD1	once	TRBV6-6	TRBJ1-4	CASRWDREKLFF	TGTGCCAGCAGGTGGGACAGGGAAAAACTGTTTTTT
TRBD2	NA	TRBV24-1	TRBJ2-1	CATSDRGAGGGYNEQFF	TGTGCCACCAGTGATCGGGGAGCGGGGGGAGGGTACAATGAGCAGTTCTTC
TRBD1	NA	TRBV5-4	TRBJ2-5	CASSRGTGGKGETQYF	TGTGCCAGCAGCCGCGGGACAGGGGGTAAGGGGGAGACCCAGTACTTC
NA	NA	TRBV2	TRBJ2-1	CASSEAGQTYNEQFF	TGTGCCAGCAGTGAAGCGGGACAAACCTACAATGAGCAGTTCTTC
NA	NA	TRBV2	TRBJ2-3	CASRDFSTDTQYF	TGTGCCAGCAGGGACTTTTCCACAGATACGCAGTATTTT
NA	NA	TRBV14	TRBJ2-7	CASSQVGGTHDEQYF	TGTGCCAGCAGCCAAGTAGGAGGGACTCATGACGAGCAGTACTTC
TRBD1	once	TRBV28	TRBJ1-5	CASSTDRGLTPQHF	TGTGCCAGCAGCACCGACAGGGGGCTGACACCCCAGCATTTT
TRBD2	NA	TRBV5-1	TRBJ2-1	CASSSGLLRGGAWNEQFF	TGCGCCAGCAGCTCGGGACTCCTACGCGGGGGGGCATGGAATGAGCAGTTCTTC
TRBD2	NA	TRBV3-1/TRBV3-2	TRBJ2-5	CASSHRLAGNQETQYF	TGTGCCAGCAGCCATAGACTAGCGGGGAACCAAGAGACCCAGTACTTC
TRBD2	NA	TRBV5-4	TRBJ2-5	CASSFGLAGSQETQYF	TGTGCCAGCAGCTTTGGACTAGCGGGATCCCAAGAGACCCAGTACTTC
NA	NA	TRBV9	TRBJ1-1	CASSVVRLGDTEAFF	TGTGCCAGCAGCGTAGTGAGGCTAGGGGACACTGAAGCTTTCTTT
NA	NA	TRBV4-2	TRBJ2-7	CASSQAGWGSEQYF	TGTGCCAGCAGCCAAGCTGGCTGGGGCTCCGAGCAGTACTTC
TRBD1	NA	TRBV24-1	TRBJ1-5	CATSDSGTGNQPQHF	TGTGCCACCAGTGATTCGGGGACAGGTAATCAGCCCCAGCATTTT
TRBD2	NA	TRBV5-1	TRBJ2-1	CASKGTLAGANEQFF	TGCGCCAGCAAGGGGACCCTAGCGGGGGCCAATGAGCAGTTCTTC
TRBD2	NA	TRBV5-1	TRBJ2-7	CASSPGLAGDYEQYF	TGCGCCAGCAGCCCGGGACTAGCGGGGGACTACGAGCAGTACTTC
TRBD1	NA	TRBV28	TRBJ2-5	CASSEDRKKETQYF	TGTGCCAGCAGTGAGGACAGGAAAAAAGAGACCCAGTACTTC
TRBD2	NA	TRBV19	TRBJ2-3	CASSLGLAGATDTQYF	TGTGCCAGTAGTTTGGGACTAGCGGGTGCCACAGATACGCAGTATTTT
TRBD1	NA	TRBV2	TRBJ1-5	CASRTGAEGQPQHF	TGTGCCAGCAGGACAGGGGCAGAAGGTCAGCCCCAGCATTTT
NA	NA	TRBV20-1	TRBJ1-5	CSASIVGDSEPQHF	TGCAGTGCTAGTATCGTCGGGGATTCGGAGCCCCAGCATTTT
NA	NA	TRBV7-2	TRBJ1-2	CASSLAQNYGYTF	TGTGCCAGCAGCTTAGCTCAGAACTATGGCTACACCTTC
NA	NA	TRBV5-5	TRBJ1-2	CASSPWGANYGYTF	TGTGCCAGCAGCCCGTGGGGGGCTAACTATGGCTACACCTTC
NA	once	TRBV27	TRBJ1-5	CASSLWGGSNQPQHF	TGTGCCAGCAGTTTGTGGGGGGGCAGCAATCAGCCCCAGCATTTT
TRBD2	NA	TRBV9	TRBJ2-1	CASSVGLADEQFF	TGTGCCAGCAGCGTAGGGCTAGCGGATGAGCAGTTCTTC
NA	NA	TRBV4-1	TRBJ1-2	CASSQESNRGYTF	TGCGCCAGCAGCCAGGAGAGTAATCGTGGCTACACCTTC
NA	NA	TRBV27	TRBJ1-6	CASSLWGTNNSPLHF	TGTGCCAGCAGTTTGTGGGGCACCAATAATTCACCCCTCCACTTT
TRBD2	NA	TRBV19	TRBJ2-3	CASSFSGGTDTQYF	TGTGCCAGTAGTTTTAGCGGGGGAACAGATACGCAGTATTTT
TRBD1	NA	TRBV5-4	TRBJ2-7	CASSGRDRASYEQYF	TGTGCCAGCAGCGGACGGGACAGGGCTTCCTACGAGCAGTACTTC
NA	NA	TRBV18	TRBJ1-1	CASSESLSTEAFF	TGTGCCAGCTCTGAGAGCTTGAGCACTGAAGCTTTCTTT
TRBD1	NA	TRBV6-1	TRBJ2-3	CASSEESLQGWSDTQYF	TGTGCCAGCAGTGAAGAGTCTCTACAGGGGTGGTCAGATACGCAGTATTTT
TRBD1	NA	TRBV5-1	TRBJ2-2	CASSLAVTGGANTGELFF	TGCGCCAGCAGCTTGGCCGTGACAGGGGGCGCGAACACCGGGGAGCTGTTTTTT
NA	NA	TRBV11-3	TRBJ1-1	CASSAGYSFTEAFF	TGTGCCAGCAGCGCCGGATACAGTTTCACTGAAGCTTTCTTT
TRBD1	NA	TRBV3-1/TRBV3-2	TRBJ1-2	CASSPRDRGLGYTF	TGTGCCAGCAGCCCCCGGGACAGGGGGTTAGGCTACACCTTC
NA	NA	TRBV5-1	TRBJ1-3	CASSLQGYSGNTIYF	TGCGCCAGCAGCTTGCAGGGGTACTCTGGAAACACCATATATTTT